The 29 T cell receptor beta chains in this list originate from one sample, sequenced in a study of blood T cell repertoires in COVID-19. Assay: immunoSEQ multiplex PCR; the TCRdb copy retains only in-frame clones and omits some. The table includes 100,000 to 150,000 clones, about 85% detected once. The sample taken for sequencing was peripheral blood. These receptor sequences come from a woman over 75 with acute or convalescent COVID-19.

The J gene is TRBJ2-1, the V gene TRBV19; 9 nucleotides align to TRBD2. Trimming cost V 4 bases and J 2 bases; bases outside gene matches: 9. Germline V gives CDR1 LNHDA, CDR2 SQIVND (reference sequence). The CDR3 has 17 amino acids. CDR3 nucleotides: TGTGCCAGTAGTAGTGACAGAATAGCGGGGGCCTACAATGAGCAGTTCTTC. Translation: CASSSDRIAGAYNEQFF.

The V call is TRBV5-1, the J call TRBJ2-1, with 8 bases matching TRBD2. After removal of 0 bases from V and 13 bases from J, the junction contained 15 bases not matched to a gene. Germline V CDR1 and CDR2: SGHRS, YFSETQ. This CDR3 contains 16 residues. This chain's CDR3 is CASSLAILAGSSPQFF. CDR3 coding DNA: TGCGCCAGCAGCTTGGCAATTTTAGCGGGGAGCAGCCCCCAGTTCTTC.

The chain recombines TRBV6-1 with TRBJ2-3; 7 bases line up with TRBD1. The germline V gene has CDR1 MNHNS and CDR2 SASEGT. J gave up 3 bases and V 0 bases, and 3 bases lay outside the gene matches. CDR3 length: 15 amino acids. The CDR3 protein is CASSEALGQTDTQYF. The CDR3 region has the DNA TGTGCCAGCAGTGAAGCGCTGGGACAGACAGATACGCAGTATTTT.

This chain uses TRBV6-5 with TRBJ1-1; D gene ambiguous. This CDR3 has 12 residues. The germline V gene encodes CDR1 MNHEY and CDR2 SVGAGI. V shed 7 bases and J shed 5 bases, with 11 bases lying between them. CDR3 sequence reads: CASNRPRTEAFF. The CDR3 bases are TGTGCCAGCAACCGCCCTCGGACTGAAGCTTTCTTT.

The V gene is TRBV25-1, the J gene TRBJ1-6; 9 bases are a match to TRBD1. The CDR3 has 15 amino acids. The V segment lost 4 bases and the J segment 5 bases; nucleotides outside the gene matches: 3. CDR1 and CDR2 (germline): MGHDK, SYGVNS. The chain's CDR3 is CASSADRGNNSPLHF. CDR3 in DNA: TGTGCCAGCAGTGCGGACAGGGGAAATAATTCACCCCTCCACTTT.

This clone was counted a single time. The chain is built from TRBV3-1 (or the pseudogene TRBV3-2) and TRBJ1-5; D is undetermined. Germline V gene data show CDR1 as LGHDT and CDR2 as YNNKEL (reference sequence). The CDR3 covers 13 residues. Trimming took off 2 bases at V and 4 bases at J, with 6 bases between the two ends. CDR3 DNA: TGTGCCAGCAGCCAATTCCTGAATCAGCCCCAGCATTTT. Protein sequence: CASSQFLNQPQHF.

The V gene is TRBV7-2, the J gene TRBJ2-5, with 9 bases fitting TRBD2. V trimming: 1 base; J trimming: 2 bases; junction bases outside the gene matches: 5. From germline, CDR1 is SGHTA and CDR2 FQGNSA. The CDR3 has 16 amino acids. The DNA of the CDR3 is TGTGCCAGCAGCTTAGTTACTAGCGGGCCGCAAGAGACCCAGTACTTC. Protein: CASSLVTSGPQETQYF.

The genes are TRBV4-1 and TRBJ1-1; TRBD1 aligns across 7 bases. The CDR3 is 15 amino acids. The V and J ends lost 0 bases and 1 base, in that order; junction bases with no gene match: 2. The V gene's germline CDR1 is MGHRA and CDR2 YSYEKL. CDR3 bases: TGCGCCAGCAGCCAAGAATGGACAGGGAACACTGAAGCTTTCTTT. Translation: CASSQEWTGNTEAFF.

The rearrangement uses TRBV28 and TRBJ2-7, with TRBD2 identical over 9 bases. CDR1 MDHEN and CDR2 SYDVKM come from the germline V gene. The CDR3 has 13 residues. J gave up 0 bases and V 8 bases, and 2 bases lay outside the gene matches. The CDR3 region has the DNA TGTGCCAGCGAGCGGGGGGACTCCTACGAGCAGTACTTC. This translates into CASERGDSYEQYF.

The V call is TRBV10-2, the J call TRBJ1-1; perhaps TRBD1 as D (5 bases). Germline V gives CDR1 WSHSY, CDR2 SAAADI. This CDR3 has 15 residues. The V end lost 6 bases, the J end lost 4 bases, and 18 bases lay between the germline ends. In DNA form, the CDR3 reads TGCGCCAGCAGGGCTATTCAGGGCCCCGGCACTGAAGCTTTCTTT. It is translated as CASRAIQGPGTEAFF.

The chain recombines TRBV6-5 with TRBJ1-3; D not resolved. This CDR3 is built from 15 residues. The V gene's germline CDR1 is MNHEY and CDR2 SVGAGI. Deletions cut 6 bases from V and 0 bases from J, with 12 bases between. In DNA, the CDR3 is TGTGCCAGCAGCCCCCAATCCTACTCTGGAAACACCATATATTTT. Translated, it gives CASSPQSYSGNTIYF.

The DNA for the CDR3 is TGTGCCAGCAGGACAGAGAATCAGCCCCAGCATTTT. It translates to CASRTENQPQHF. This sequence joins TRBV2 and TRBJ1-5; possible D gene TRBD1, 5 bases. V was shortened by 6 bases and J by 4 bases, with 7 bases between the two germline ends. Germline CDR1 is SNHLY and CDR2 is FYNNEI. The CDR3 spans 12 residues. Combining the CDR3 with reference TRBV2 and TRBJ1-5 gives the whole variable domain EPEVTQTPSHQVTQMGQEVILRCVPISNHLYFYWYRQILGQKVEFLVSFYNNEISEKSEIFDDQFSVERPDGSNFTLKIRSTKLEDSAMYFCASRTENQPQHFGDGTRLSIL.

V gene TRBV6-5 combines with J gene TRBJ2-3; perhaps TRBD2 as D (7 bases). CDR3 length: 16 residues. Trimming shortened V by 2 bases and J by 1 base, and 13 bases separated the two germline ends. Germline loops: CDR1 MNHEY, CDR2 SVGAGI. In DNA form, the CDR3 reads TGTGCCAGCAGTTACGGAGGGGGGGCTGGCACAGATACGCAGTATTTT. This gives the protein CASSYGGGAGTDTQYF.

The V and J genes are TRBV9 and TRBJ1-2; D gene uncertain. From germline, CDR1 is SGDLS and CDR2 YYNGEE. The CDR3 has 13 amino acids. V dropped 3 bases and J dropped 7 bases, with 13 bases sitting between them. CDR3 sequence reads: CASSGLVGVGYTF. CDR3 sequence (DNA): TGTGCCAGCAGCGGGTTAGTAGGAGTTGGCTACACCTTC. Full variable domain (outside the CDR3, taken from reference TRBV9 and TRBJ1-2): DSGVTQTPKHLITATGQRVTLRCSPRSGDLSVYWYQQSLDQGLQFLIQYYNGEERAKGNILERFSAQQFPDLHSELNLSSLELGDSALYFCASSGLVGVGYTFGSGTRLTVV.

V and J are TRBV5-5 and TRBJ2-3, with D perhaps TRBD1 (6 bases). V dropped 4 bases and J dropped 0 bases, with 24 bases sitting between them. CDR1 and CDR2 from the germline V gene are SGHKS and YYEKEE (reference sequence). There are 19 residues in the CDR3. The chain's CDR3 is CASSRQTGTSWASTDTQYF. DNA of the CDR3: TGTGCCAGCAGCCGACAGACAGGCACCAGTTGGGCTAGCACAGATACGCAGTATTTT. The full variable domain, with the rest looked up from reference TRBV5-5 and TRBJ2-3, is DAGVTQSPTHLIKTRGQQVTLRCSPISGHKSVSWYQQVLGQGPQFIFQYYEKEERGRGNFPDRFSARQFPNYSSELNVNALLLGDSALYLCASSRQTGTSWASTDTQYFGPGTRLTVL.

The chain employs TRBV5-1 and TRBJ1-2, with 7 bases identical to TRBD1. The germline V gene has CDR1 SGHRS and CDR2 YFSETQ. The CDR3 length is 13 residues. V dropped 0 bases and J dropped 5; count of bases not matched to a gene: 1. The CDR3, as DNA: TGCGCCAGCAGCTTGGAACAGGGGTATGGCTACACCTTC. It is translated as CASSLEQGYGYTF.

Worth noting for this clone: The sample holds other DNA sequences that translate to the same CDR3. The V call is TRBV19, the J call TRBJ1-2; the match to TRBD1 covers 9 bases. Germline V gives CDR1 LNHDA, CDR2 SQIVND (reference sequence). The V segment lost 5 bases and the J segment 5 bases; nucleotides outside the gene matches: 3. The CDR3 totals 13 residues. Here the CDR3 DNA reads TGTGCCAGTAGTCCGACAGGGGGGTATGGCTACACCTTC. This gives the protein CASSPTGGYGYTF.

The DNA of the CDR3 is TGTGCCAGCAGTTACAGAGGCCAAGAGACCCAGTACTTC. It yields the protein CASSYRGQETQYF. The chain joins TRBV6-6 to TRBJ2-5, with no clear D. This CDR3 comprises 13 residues. CDR1 and CDR2 from the germline V gene are MNHNY and SVGAGI (reference sequence). Trimming stripped 2 bases from V and 1 base from J, with 5 bases between.

The rearrangement links TRBV2 to TRBJ2-3; D call uncertain. CDR1 SNHLY and CDR2 FYNNEI come from the germline V gene. The CDR3 has 15 residues. The V end was cut by 1 base, the J end by 5 bases, with 13 bases between. CDR3 coding DNA: TGTGCCAGCAGTGAAGTCCAATCCTTCGGAGATACGCAGTATTTT. Amino acids: CASSEVQSFGDTQYF.

The rearrangement links TRBV5-1 to TRBJ1-1, with 7 bases lining up with TRBD1. Looked up from germline, CDR1 is SGHRS and CDR2 is YFSETQ. V lost 5 bases to trimming and J lost 0 bases; unmatched junction nucleotides: 7. CDR3 size: 15 residues. The CDR3, as DNA: TGCGCCAGCAGGCTGAGACAGGGTCTGAACACTGAAGCTTTCTTT. Translation gives CASRLRQGLNTEAFF. The full variable domain, rest sourced from reference TRBV5-1 and TRBJ1-1, is KAGVTQTPRYLIKTRGQQVTLSCSPISGHRSVSWYQQTPGQGLQFLFEYFSETQRNKGNFPGRFSGRQFSNSRSEMNVSTLELGDSALYLCASRLRQGLNTEAFFGQGTRLTVV.

The rearrangement joins TRBV4-3 to TRBJ2-1, with a tentative D call TRBD1 (5 bases). This CDR3 comprises 13 residues. CDR1 and CDR2 from the germline V gene are LGHNA and YSLEER. Trimming shortened V by 1 base and J by 9 bases, and 10 bases separated the two germline ends. CDR3 in amino acids: CASSQGGWGEQFF. The DNA of the CDR3 is TGCGCCAGCAGCCAAGGGGGCTGGGGTGAGCAGTTCTTC.

The chain has TRBV6-5 and TRBJ2-3, with TRBD2 identical over 9 bases. J was trimmed by 1 base and V by 5 bases; bases with no gene match: 1. CDR1 and CDR2 from the germline V gene are MNHEY and SVGAGI. The CDR3 is 14 residues long. The CDR3 DNA is TGTGCCAGCAGTCCTAGCGGGGGCACAGATACGCAGTATTTT. Its protein product is CASSPSGGTDTQYF.

Only one count was recorded for this clone. This rearrangement joins TRBV5-1 to TRBJ2-7, with 8 bases that match TRBD1. V lost 1 base and J lost 4; bases outside the gene matches: 19. The CDR3 has 19 residues. The germline CDR1 and CDR2 sequences are SGHRS and YFSETQ. The CDR3 protein is CASSLPIARGPSLLYEQYF. The CDR3 nucleotides read TGCGCCAGCAGCTTGCCGATTGCCAGGGGGCCTTCACTCCTTTACGAGCAGTACTTC.

This clone was observed a few times. The rearrangement uses TRBV5-4 and TRBJ1-4; TRBD1 matches 8 bases. This CDR3 comprises 14 residues. J gave up 8 bases and V 4 bases, and 7 bases lay outside the gene matches. The germline gives CDR1 SGHNT, CDR2 YYREEE (reference sequence). CDR3 sequence (DNA): TGTGCCAGCAGCGAAGGACAGGGTGTCGAAAAACTGTTTTTT. It codes for CASSEGQGVEKLFF.

This chain uses TRBV2 with TRBJ1-5; D is unclear. The CDR3 spans 14 residues. Germline CDR1 and CDR2: SNHLY and FYNNEI. V was pared by 3 bases and J by 2 bases, with 8 bases between. The CDR3 here is CASSDRTGNQPQHF. The DNA of the CDR3 is TGTGCCAGCAGTGATCGAACAGGCAATCAGCCCCAGCATTTT.

A word on this clone: Germline and junction disagree at one end, which may indicate a read error. The chain recombines TRBV6-1 with TRBJ2-1; D gene ambiguous. The CDR3 runs to 16 residues. Per germline, CDR1 MNHNS and CDR2 SASEGT. CDR3 in amino acids: CASREDGRISYNEQFF. Written as DNA, the CDR3 is TGTGCCAGCAGGGAAGATGGCAGGATCTCCTACAATGAGCAGTTCTTC.

This clone has just a few counts. The chain recombines TRBV2 with TRBJ1-1; D is unresolved. The germline CDR1 and CDR2 sequences are SNHLY and FYNNEI. The CDR3 spans 13 residues. Trimming cost V 9 bases and J 6 bases, with 17 bases left between them. CDR3 coding DNA: TGTGCCAGGTACCGGGGATCTGGGGCTGAAGCTTTCTTT. Translating it yields CARYRGSGAEAFF.

The chain couples TRBV28 to TRBJ1-3; maybe TRBD1 (5 bases). The CDR3 has 14 amino acids. Trimming pared 7 bases from V and 0 bases from J, leaving 10 bases between. The V gene's germline CDR1 is MDHEN and CDR2 SYDVKM. The DNA of the CDR3 is TGTGCCAGCAAGGTGGGGGGCTCTGGAAACACCATATATTTT. Translated, it gives CASKVGGSGNTIYF.

In its sample, this clone was seen once. The V gene is TRBV4-2, the J gene TRBJ1-1; D perhaps matches TRBD1 (6 bases). The V gene's germline CDR1 is LGHNA and CDR2 YNFKEQ. The CDR3 sequence is 17 residues long. The V end lost 2 bases, the J end lost 6 bases, and 22 bases lay between the germline ends. The CDR3 region has the DNA TGTGCCAGCAGCCAATCTCTTGGGGCCAGGGGAGTTTCTGAAGCTTTCTTT. Translated, it gives CASSQSLGARGVSEAFF.